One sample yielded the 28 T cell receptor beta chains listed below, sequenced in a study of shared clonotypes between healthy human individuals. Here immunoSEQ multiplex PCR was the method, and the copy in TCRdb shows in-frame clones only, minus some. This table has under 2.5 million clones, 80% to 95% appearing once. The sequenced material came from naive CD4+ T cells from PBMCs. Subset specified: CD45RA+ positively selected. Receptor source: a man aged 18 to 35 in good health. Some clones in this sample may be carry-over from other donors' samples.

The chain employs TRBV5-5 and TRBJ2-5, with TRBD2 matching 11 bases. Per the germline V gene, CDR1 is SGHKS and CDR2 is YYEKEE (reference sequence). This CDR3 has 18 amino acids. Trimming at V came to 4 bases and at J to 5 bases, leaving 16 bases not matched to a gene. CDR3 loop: CASSPAGLAGGKGETQYF. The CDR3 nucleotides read TGTGCCAGCAGCCCCGCAGGGCTAGCGGGAGGAAAAGGGGAGACCCAGTACTTC.

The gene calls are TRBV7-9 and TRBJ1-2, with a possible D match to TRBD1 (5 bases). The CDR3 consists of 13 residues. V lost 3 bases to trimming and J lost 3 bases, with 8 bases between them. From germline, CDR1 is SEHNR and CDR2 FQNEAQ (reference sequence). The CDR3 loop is CASSFRDDYGYTF. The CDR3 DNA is TGTGCCAGCAGCTTTCGGGACGACTATGGCTACACCTTC. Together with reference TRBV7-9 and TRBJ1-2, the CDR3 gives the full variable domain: DTGVSQNPRHKITKRGQNVTFRCDPISEHNRLYWYRQTLGQGPEFLTYFQNEAQLEKSRLLSDRFSAERPKGSFSTLEIQRTEQGDSAMYLCASSFRDDYGYTFGSGTRLTVV.

CDR3 coding DNA: TGTGCCAGCAGCACGGGACTAGACCCCTACGAGCAGTACTTC. It yields the protein CASSTGLDPYEQYF. J is TRBJ2-7 and V is TRBV5-6, with TRBD2 matching over 8 bases. Germline V gene lookup returns CDR1 SGHDT and CDR2 YYEEEE. The CDR3 consists of 14 residues. Trimming removed 4 bases from V and 2 bases from J; junction bases left unmatched: 5.

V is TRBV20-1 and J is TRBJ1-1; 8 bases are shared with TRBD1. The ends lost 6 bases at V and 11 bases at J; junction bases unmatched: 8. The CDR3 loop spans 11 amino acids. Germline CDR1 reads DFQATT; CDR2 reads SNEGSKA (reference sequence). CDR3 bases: TGCAGTGCGACGACAGGGGAACGGGCTTTCTTT. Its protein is CSATTGERAFF.

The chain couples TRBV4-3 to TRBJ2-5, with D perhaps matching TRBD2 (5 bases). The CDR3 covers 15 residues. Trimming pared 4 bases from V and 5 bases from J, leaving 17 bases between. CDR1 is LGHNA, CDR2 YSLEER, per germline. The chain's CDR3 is CASSPHSARRETQYF. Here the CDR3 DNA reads TGCGCCAGCAGCCCACATTCGGCTAGGAGGGAGACCCAGTACTTC.

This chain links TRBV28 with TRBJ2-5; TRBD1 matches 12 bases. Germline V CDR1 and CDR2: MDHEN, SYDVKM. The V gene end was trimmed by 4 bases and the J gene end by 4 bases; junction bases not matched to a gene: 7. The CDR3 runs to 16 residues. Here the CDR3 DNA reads TGTGCCAGCAGTTCGAGGGGGGACAGGGGGCTAGAGACCCAGTACTTC. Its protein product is CASSSRGDRGLETQYF.

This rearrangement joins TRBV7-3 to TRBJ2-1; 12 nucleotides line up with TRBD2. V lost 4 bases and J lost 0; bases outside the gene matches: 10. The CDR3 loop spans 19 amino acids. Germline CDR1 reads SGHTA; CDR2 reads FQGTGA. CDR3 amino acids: CASSWGLAGLLSSYNEQFF. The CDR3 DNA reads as TGTGCCAGCAGCTGGGGACTAGCGGGTTTACTGTCCTCCTACAATGAGCAGTTCTTC.

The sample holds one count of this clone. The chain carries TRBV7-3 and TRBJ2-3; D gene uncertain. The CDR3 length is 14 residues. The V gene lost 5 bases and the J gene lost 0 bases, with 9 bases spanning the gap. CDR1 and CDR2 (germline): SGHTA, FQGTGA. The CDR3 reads CASSPDPSTDTQYF. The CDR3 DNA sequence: TGTGCCAGCAGCCCCGACCCTAGCACAGATACGCAGTATTTT.

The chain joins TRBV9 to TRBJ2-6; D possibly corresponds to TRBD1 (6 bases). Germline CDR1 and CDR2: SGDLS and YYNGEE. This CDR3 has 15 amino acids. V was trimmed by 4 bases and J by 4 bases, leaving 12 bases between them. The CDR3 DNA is TGTGCCAGCAGCCCACAGGGATCCGGGGCCAACGTCCTGACTTTC. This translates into CASSPQGSGANVLTF.

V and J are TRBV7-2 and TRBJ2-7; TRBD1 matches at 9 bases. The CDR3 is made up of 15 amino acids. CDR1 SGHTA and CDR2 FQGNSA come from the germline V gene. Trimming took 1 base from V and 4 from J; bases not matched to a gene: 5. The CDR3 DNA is TGTGCCAGCAGCTTAGTTGGGACAGGGATGTACGAGCAGTACTTC. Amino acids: CASSLVGTGMYEQYF.

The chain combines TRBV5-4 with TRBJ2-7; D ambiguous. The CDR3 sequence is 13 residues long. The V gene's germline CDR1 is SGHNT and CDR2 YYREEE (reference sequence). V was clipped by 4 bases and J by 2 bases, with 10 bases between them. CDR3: CASSGMGPYEQYF. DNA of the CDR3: TGTGCCAGCAGCGGCATGGGCCCCTACGAGCAGTACTTC.

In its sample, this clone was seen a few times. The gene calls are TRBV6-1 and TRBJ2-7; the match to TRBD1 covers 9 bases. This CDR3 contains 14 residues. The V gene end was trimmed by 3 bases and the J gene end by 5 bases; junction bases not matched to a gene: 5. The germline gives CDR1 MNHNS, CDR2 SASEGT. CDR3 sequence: CASSEPGQGNEQYF. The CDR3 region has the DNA TGTGCCAGCAGTGAGCCGGGACAGGGAAACGAGCAGTACTTC.

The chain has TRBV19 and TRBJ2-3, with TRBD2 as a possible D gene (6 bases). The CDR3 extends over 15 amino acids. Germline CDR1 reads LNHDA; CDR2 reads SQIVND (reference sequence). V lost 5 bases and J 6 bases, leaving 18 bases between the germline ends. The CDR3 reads CASSPRPAGRDTQYF. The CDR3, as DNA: TGTGCCAGTAGTCCTCGTCCCGCGGGAAGGGATACGCAGTATTTT.

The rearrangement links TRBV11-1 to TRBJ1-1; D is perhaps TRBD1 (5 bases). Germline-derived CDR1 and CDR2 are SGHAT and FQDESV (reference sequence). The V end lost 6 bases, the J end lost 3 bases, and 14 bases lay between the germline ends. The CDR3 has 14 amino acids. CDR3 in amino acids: CASSKNQGYTEAFF. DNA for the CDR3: TGTGCCAGCAGTAAGAACCAGGGATACACTGAAGCTTTCTTT.

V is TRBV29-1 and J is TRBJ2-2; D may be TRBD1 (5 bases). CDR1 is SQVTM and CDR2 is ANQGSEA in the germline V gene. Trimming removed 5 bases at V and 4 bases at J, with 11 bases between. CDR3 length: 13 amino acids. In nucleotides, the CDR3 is TGCAGCGTTCAGGGCCTGTTCACCGGGGAGCTGTTTTTT. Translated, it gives CSVQGLFTGELFF.

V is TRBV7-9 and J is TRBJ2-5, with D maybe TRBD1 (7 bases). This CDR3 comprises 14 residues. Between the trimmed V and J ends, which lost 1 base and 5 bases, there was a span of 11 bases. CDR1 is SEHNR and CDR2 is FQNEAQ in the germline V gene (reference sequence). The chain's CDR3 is CASSLETGRETQYF. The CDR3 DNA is TGTGCCAGCAGCTTAGAGACAGGGAGGGAGACCCAGTACTTC.

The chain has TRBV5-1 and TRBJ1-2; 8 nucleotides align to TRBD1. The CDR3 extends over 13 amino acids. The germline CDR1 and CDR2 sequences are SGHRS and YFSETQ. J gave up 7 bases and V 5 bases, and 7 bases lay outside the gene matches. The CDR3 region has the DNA TGCGCCAGCAGGGACAGGGAACGGGGTGGCTACACCTTC. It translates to CASRDRERGGYTF.

CDR3 in DNA: TGCGCCAGCAGCTTAGGCCCAGCGGGAGAACAAGAGACCCAGTACTTC. Its translation: CASSLGPAGEQETQYF. The chain links TRBV5-1 to TRBJ2-5; 8 bases are shared with TRBD2. CDR3 length: 16 amino acids. Trimming cost V 2 bases and J 2 bases; bases outside gene matches: 8. Per germline, CDR1 SGHRS and CDR2 YFSETQ.

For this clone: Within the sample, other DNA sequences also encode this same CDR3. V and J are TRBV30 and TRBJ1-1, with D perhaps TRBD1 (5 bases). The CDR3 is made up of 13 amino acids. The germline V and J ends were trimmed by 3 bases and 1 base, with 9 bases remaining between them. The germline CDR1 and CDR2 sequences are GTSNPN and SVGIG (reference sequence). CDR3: CAWSSGQNTEAFF. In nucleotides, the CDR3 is TGTGCCTGGAGCTCTGGACAGAACACTGAAGCTTTCTTT.

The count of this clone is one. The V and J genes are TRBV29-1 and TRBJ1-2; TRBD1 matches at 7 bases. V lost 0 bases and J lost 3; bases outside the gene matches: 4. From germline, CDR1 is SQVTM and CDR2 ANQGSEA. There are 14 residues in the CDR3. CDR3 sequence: CSVEDRGQDYGYTF. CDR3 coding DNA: TGCAGCGTTGAAGATCGAGGACAGGACTATGGCTACACCTTC. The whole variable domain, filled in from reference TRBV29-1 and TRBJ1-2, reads SAVISQKPSRDICQRGTSLTIQCQVDSQVTMMFWYRQQPGQSLTLIATANQGSEATYESGFVIDKFPISRPNLTFSTLTVSNMSPEDSSIYLCSVEDRGQDYGYTFGSGTRLTVV.

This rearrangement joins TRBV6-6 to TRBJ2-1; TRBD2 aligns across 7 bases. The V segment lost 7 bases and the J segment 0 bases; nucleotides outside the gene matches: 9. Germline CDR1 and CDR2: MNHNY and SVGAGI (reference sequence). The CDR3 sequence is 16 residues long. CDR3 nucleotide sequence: TGTGCCAGCACCCGGGCGGGCGGGAGCTCCTACAATGAGCAGTTCTTC. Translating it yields CASTRAGGSSYNEQFF.

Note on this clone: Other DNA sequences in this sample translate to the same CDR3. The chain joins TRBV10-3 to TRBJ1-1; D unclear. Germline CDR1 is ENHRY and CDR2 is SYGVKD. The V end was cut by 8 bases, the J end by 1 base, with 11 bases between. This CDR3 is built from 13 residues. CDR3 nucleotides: TGTGCCATCTCCGAAACTGGGAACACTGAAGCTTTCTTT. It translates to CAISETGNTEAFF.

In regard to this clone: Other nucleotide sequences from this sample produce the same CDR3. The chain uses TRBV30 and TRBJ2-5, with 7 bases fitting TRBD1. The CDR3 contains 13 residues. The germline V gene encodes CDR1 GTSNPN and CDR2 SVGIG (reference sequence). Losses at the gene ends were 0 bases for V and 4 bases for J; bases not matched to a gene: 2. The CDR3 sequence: CAWSVAGGETQYF. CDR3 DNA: TGTGCCTGGAGTGTAGCAGGGGGAGAGACCCAGTACTTC.

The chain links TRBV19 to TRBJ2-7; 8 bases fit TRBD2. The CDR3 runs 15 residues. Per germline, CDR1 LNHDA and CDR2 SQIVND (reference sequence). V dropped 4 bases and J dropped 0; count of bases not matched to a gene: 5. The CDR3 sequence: CASSTLAESSYEQYF. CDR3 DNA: TGTGCCAGTAGTACACTAGCGGAGTCCTCCTACGAGCAGTACTTC.

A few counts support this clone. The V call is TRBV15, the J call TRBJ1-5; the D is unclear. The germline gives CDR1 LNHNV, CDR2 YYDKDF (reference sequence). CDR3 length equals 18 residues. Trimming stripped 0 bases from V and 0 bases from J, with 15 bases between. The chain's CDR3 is CATSRDQSRLYSNQPQHF. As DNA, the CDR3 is TGTGCCACCAGCAGAGACCAGTCGAGGTTATATAGCAATCAGCCCCAGCATTTT.

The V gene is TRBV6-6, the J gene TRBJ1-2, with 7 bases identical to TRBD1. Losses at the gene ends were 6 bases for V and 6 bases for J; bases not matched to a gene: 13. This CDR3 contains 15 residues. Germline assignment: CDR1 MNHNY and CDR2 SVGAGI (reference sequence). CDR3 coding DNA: TGTGCCAGCAGCAAAGTATCAGGTGGGACAGATGGCTACACCTTC. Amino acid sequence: CASSKVSGGTDGYTF.

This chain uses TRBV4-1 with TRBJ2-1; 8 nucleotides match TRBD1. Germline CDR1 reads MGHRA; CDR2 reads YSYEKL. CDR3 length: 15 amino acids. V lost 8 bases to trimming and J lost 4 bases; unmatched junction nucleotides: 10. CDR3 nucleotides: TGCGCCAGCGGACCAGACAGGGGTCGGTACAATGAGCAGTTCTTC. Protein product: CASGPDRGRYNEQFF.

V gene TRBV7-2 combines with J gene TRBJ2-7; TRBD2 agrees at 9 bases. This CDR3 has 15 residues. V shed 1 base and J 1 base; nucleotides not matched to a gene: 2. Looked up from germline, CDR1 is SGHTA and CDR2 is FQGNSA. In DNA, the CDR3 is TGTGCCAGCAGCTTAGGACTAGCGGCATCCTACGAGCAGTACTTC. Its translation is CASSLGLAASYEQYF.